This T cell receptor (beta chain) was captured by sequencing in a study of CD8+CD57+ T cells in acquired aplastic anemia. V lost 3 bases, J lost 2 bases, and 29 bases lay in between. The CDR3 consists of 20 residues. Germline V gene data show CDR1 as KGHSH and CDR2 as LQKENI. Genomic DNA templated the TCR beta VDJ and CDR3 profiling. TCRdb ran MiXCR on the reads and lists one entry per CDR3 protein. The sample yields 250,000 to 350,000 distinct CDR3 sequences, 45% to 65% seen once. This sequence originates from a human donor with severe aplastic anemia or a healthy control (not recorded which). Sequencing was carried out using sorted CD4+, CD8+, or CD8+CD57+ T cells (not recorded which) from PBMCs. The V call is TRBV18, the J call TRBJ2-7; D might be TRBD1 (6 bases). The CDR3 spells CASSPDSTQIQGSPTYEQYF. The DNA of the CDR3 is TGTGCCAGCTCACCCGACTCGACGCAGATACAGGGTTCCCCCACCTACGAGCAGTACTTC.